These T cell receptor beta chains were read from a single sample in a study of PD-1 blockade in mismatch repair-deficient tumors. Profiled with immunoSEQ multiplex PCR; TCRdb holds only in-frame clones, not every one. This table holds some 16,000 clones, 84% found once. Which antigens these TCRs recognize remains unknown. Sequenced here: cells cultured in vitro, sampled from a patient treated with pembrolizumab. All receptors derive from an adult with mismatch repair-deficient cancer. CDR3s include the opening cysteine and the closing phenylalanine or tryptophan. A D gene is named only where the DNA matches it firmly. Clone size is given for some rows only: seen once, a few or many times, or a class if the clone is expanded.

d_call: -
clone_size: -
j_call: TRBJ1-1
v_call: TRBV5-1
cdr3_nt: TGCGCCAGCAGCTTGACAGCCAACACTGAAGCTTTCTTT
cdr3_aa: CASSLTANTEAFF

d_call: TRBD1
clone_size: -
j_call: TRBJ2-7
v_call: TRBV5-1
cdr3_nt: TGCGCCAGCAGCGGCGCAGGGGGTAACTACGAGCAGTACTTC
cdr3_aa: CASSGAGGNYEQYF

d_call: -
clone_size: few
j_call: TRBJ1-5
v_call: TRBV7-6
cdr3_nt: TGTGCCAGCAGCGGAATACAGGAGGCTACCAATCAGCCCCAGCATTTT
cdr3_aa: CASSGIQEATNQPQHF

d_call: -
clone_size: -
j_call: TRBJ2-7
v_call: TRBV28
cdr3_nt: TGTGCCAGCAGTACTTTCTACGAGCAGTACTTC
cdr3_aa: CASSTFYEQYF

d_call: TRBD1
clone_size: -
j_call: TRBJ2-5
v_call: TRBV29-1
cdr3_nt: TGCAGCGTTGACCAGAGTGTACTGACAGGGGAGTGGGAGACCCAGTACTTC
cdr3_aa: CSVDQSVLTGEWETQYF

d_call: TRBD2
clone_size: -
j_call: TRBJ2-7
v_call: TRBV28
cdr3_nt: TGTGCCAGCAGCCCCCTGGGGACTAGCGGTTTTCCCCTCTACGAGCAGTACTTC
cdr3_aa: CASSPLGTSGFPLYEQYF

d_call: TRBD2
clone_size: -
j_call: TRBJ2-3
v_call: TRBV7-9
cdr3_nt: TGTGCCAGCAGCGCCAGACTAGCGGGAGAGGGCACAGATACGCAGTATTTT
cdr3_aa: CASSARLAGEGTDTQYF

d_call: TRBD1
clone_size: -
j_call: TRBJ2-7
v_call: TRBV7-8
cdr3_nt: TGTGCCAGCAGCAATAGTGGGACAGGGGGAAGGCAGTACTTC
cdr3_aa: CASSNSGTGGRQYF

d_call: -
clone_size: -
j_call: TRBJ2-1
v_call: TRBV6-1
cdr3_nt: TGTGCCAGCTCCTGGGGCGGGTATTACAATGAGCAGTTCTTC
cdr3_aa: CASSWGGYYNEQFF

d_call: -
clone_size: -
j_call: TRBJ2-2
v_call: TRBV7-6
cdr3_nt: TGTGCCAGCAGCAAGCGGGTAGACACCGGGGAGCTGTTTTTT
cdr3_aa: CASSKRVDTGELFF

d_call: -
clone_size: once
j_call: TRBJ2-5
v_call: TRBV28
cdr3_nt: TGTGCCAGCAGTCTTCCAGGGTTGGGGACCCAGTACTTC
cdr3_aa: CASSLPGLGTQYF

d_call: TRBD1
clone_size: -
j_call: TRBJ2-1
v_call: TRBV7-8
cdr3_nt: TGTGCCAGCAGCTTAGATGGATACAGGGGCGGCACCTACAATGAGCAGTTCTTC
cdr3_aa: CASSLDGYRGGTYNEQFF

d_call: -
clone_size: once
j_call: TRBJ1-2
v_call: TRBV5-1
cdr3_nt: TGCGCCAGCAGTATAGGGGTTAACTATGGCTACACCTTC
cdr3_aa: CASSIGVNYGYTF

d_call: TRBD2
clone_size: -
j_call: TRBJ2-1
v_call: TRBV7-3
cdr3_nt: TGTGCCAGCAGCTTAGGGGGGACTAACTACAATGAGCAGTTCTTC
cdr3_aa: CASSLGGTNYNEQFF

d_call: -
clone_size: -
j_call: TRBJ2-7
v_call: TRBV19
cdr3_nt: TGTGCCAGTAGTGGAGGAAGCGGGCCCTTCTACGAGCAGTACTTC
cdr3_aa: CASSGGSGPFYEQYF

d_call: TRBD2
clone_size: -
j_call: TRBJ2-7
v_call: TRBV5-1
cdr3_nt: TGCGCCAGCAGCTTGGTCCCCACGACTAGCGGGAGACCCGAGCAGTACTTC
cdr3_aa: CASSLVPTTSGRPEQYF

d_call: TRBD1
clone_size: -
j_call: TRBJ1-1
v_call: TRBV28
cdr3_nt: TGTGCCAGCAGTTTATGGGGGACAGGGTTTACTGAAGCTTTCTTT
cdr3_aa: CASSLWGTGFTEAFF

d_call: TRBD1
clone_size: -
j_call: TRBJ1-6
v_call: TRBV7-3
cdr3_nt: TGTGCCAGCAGCTTGACAGGGGGGGATTCACCCCTCCACTTT
cdr3_aa: CASSLTGGDSPLHF

d_call: -
clone_size: -
j_call: TRBJ2-5
v_call: TRBV18
cdr3_nt: TGTGCCAGCTCACCACCCCTACGGCACCAAGAGACCCAGTACTTC
cdr3_aa: CASSPPLRHQETQYF

d_call: -
clone_size: once
j_call: TRBJ1-3
v_call: TRBV18
cdr3_nt: TGTGCCAGCTCACTTGCGACCTACTCTGGAAACACCATATATTTT
cdr3_aa: CASSLATYSGNTIYF

d_call: -
clone_size: -
j_call: TRBJ2-4
v_call: TRBV7-2
cdr3_nt: TGTGCCAGCAGCTTACAGGGTTTGGGTGTCGCCAAAAACATTCAGTACTTC
cdr3_aa: CASSLQGLGVAKNIQYF

d_call: TRBD1
clone_size: -
j_call: TRBJ2-7
v_call: TRBV6-5
cdr3_nt: TGTGCCAGCAGTAACTCTTTTGACAGGGGGCGTCGCGAGCAGTACTTC
cdr3_aa: CASSNSFDRGRREQYF

d_call: -
clone_size: once
j_call: TRBJ2-3
v_call: TRBV21-1
cdr3_nt: TGTGCCAGCAGCCCGAGGACAGGAATATCCGGGACTAGCGGGAGTTTTTGCACAGATACGCAGTATTTT
cdr3_aa: CASSPRTGISGTSGSFCTDTQYF

d_call: -
clone_size: -
j_call: TRBJ1-4
v_call: TRBV30
cdr3_nt: TGTGCCTGGGGGCGGCGTGAAAAACTGTTTTTT
cdr3_aa: CAWGRREKLFF

d_call: TRBD1
clone_size: once
j_call: TRBJ1-2
v_call: TRBV28
cdr3_nt: TGTGCCAGCAGGGGGACAGGAAGAACTAACTATGGCTACACCTTC
cdr3_aa: CASRGTGRTNYGYTF

d_call: -
clone_size: -
j_call: TRBJ1-1
v_call: TRBV7-3
cdr3_nt: TGTGCCAGCAGACTTGATGGGGGCGCCAGCCATGAAGCTTTCTTT
cdr3_aa: CASRLDGGASHEAFF

d_call: -
clone_size: -
j_call: TRBJ2-1
v_call: TRBV4-1
cdr3_nt: TGCGCCAGCAGCCAAGACCGGGACAGCGGGGAGCAGTTCTTC
cdr3_aa: CASSQDRDSGEQFF

d_call: -
clone_size: -
j_call: TRBJ1-5
v_call: TRBV19
cdr3_nt: TGTGCCAGTAATTCTCCCTATCAGCCCCAGCATTTT
cdr3_aa: CASNSPYQPQHF

d_call: -
clone_size: -
j_call: TRBJ1-5
v_call: TRBV7-2
cdr3_nt: TGTGCCAGCAGCTTTGAGGGGTCGAATAATCAGCCCCAGCATTTT
cdr3_aa: CASSFEGSNNQPQHF

d_call: TRBD1
clone_size: -
j_call: TRBJ2-2
v_call: TRBV7-8
cdr3_nt: TGTGCCAGCAGCGACCACAGGGGGAACACCGGGGAGCTGTTTTTT
cdr3_aa: CASSDHRGNTGELFF

d_call: -
clone_size: -
j_call: TRBJ1-4
v_call: TRBV5-1
cdr3_nt: TGCGCCAGCAGCTCCGAGGGGGGGCTGAATGAAAAACTGTTTTTT
cdr3_aa: CASSSEGGLNEKLFF

d_call: TRBD1
clone_size: -
j_call: TRBJ2-7
v_call: TRBV6-1
cdr3_nt: TGTGCCAGCAGTGAAGGAACAGGGGGCTATTACGAGCAGTACTTC
cdr3_aa: CASSEGTGGYYEQYF

d_call: -
clone_size: -
j_call: TRBJ1-2
v_call: TRBV29-1
cdr3_nt: TGCAGCGGGGACATACGTCCACATGGCTACACCTTC
cdr3_aa: CSGDIRPHGYTF

d_call: -
clone_size: -
j_call: TRBJ2-5
v_call: TRBV5-8
cdr3_nt: TGTGCCAGCAGCGATGACAGCTTGGGAGAGACCCAGTACTTC
cdr3_aa: CASSDDSLGETQYF

d_call: -
clone_size: -
j_call: TRBJ1-1
v_call: TRBV25-1
cdr3_nt: TGTGCCAGCAGTGTAGGGTCTGAAGCTTTCTTT
cdr3_aa: CASSVGSEAFF

d_call: -
clone_size: -
j_call: TRBJ1-2
v_call: TRBV27
cdr3_nt: TGTGCCAGCAGTTTAGCGGGAGACTATGGCTACACCTTC
cdr3_aa: CASSLAGDYGYTF

d_call: -
clone_size: -
j_call: TRBJ2-7
v_call: TRBV28
cdr3_nt: TGTGCCAGCTACAGTTTAGGGAACGAGCAGTACTTC
cdr3_aa: CASYSLGNEQYF

d_call: -
clone_size: once
j_call: TRBJ1-5
v_call: TRBV21-1
cdr3_nt: TGTGCCAGCAGCAACTATCATTTCGGGGCAGGGGGCAATCAGCCCCAGCATTTT
cdr3_aa: CASSNYHFGAGGNQPQHF

d_call: -
clone_size: -
j_call: TRBJ1-2
v_call: TRBV5-1
cdr3_nt: TGCGCCAGCAGCTTGGAGGGGGGCCCCAACTATGGCTACACCTTC
cdr3_aa: CASSLEGGPNYGYTF

d_call: -
clone_size: -
j_call: TRBJ1-3
v_call: TRBV4-1
cdr3_nt: TGCGCCAGCAGCCAAGTTGCCCCGAGGAACACCATATATTTT
cdr3_aa: CASSQVAPRNTIYF

d_call: TRBD1
clone_size: -
j_call: TRBJ2-1
v_call: TRBV14
cdr3_nt: TGTGCCAGCAGCCCGTTTACAGGGGGCAATGAGCAGTTCTTC
cdr3_aa: CASSPFTGGNEQFF

d_call: -
clone_size: -
j_call: TRBJ1-1
v_call: TRBV12-5
cdr3_nt: TGTGCTAGTGGTTTAGGGGGGGACACTGAAGCTTTCTTT
cdr3_aa: CASGLGGDTEAFF

d_call: -
clone_size: -
j_call: TRBJ1-3
v_call: TRBV2
cdr3_nt: TGTGCCAGCAGTAAAACGACGGGGGAGAGCTCTGGAAACACCATATATTTT
cdr3_aa: CASSKTTGESSGNTIYF

d_call: -
clone_size: -
j_call: TRBJ2-7
v_call: TRBV5-1
cdr3_nt: TGCGCCAGCAGCTTCTGGGACTCCCTTTACGAGCAGTACTTC
cdr3_aa: CASSFWDSLYEQYF

d_call: TRBD2
clone_size: -
j_call: TRBJ2-7
v_call: TRBV7-3
cdr3_nt: TGTGCCAGCAGTCCAGGGACTAGCGGCTACGAGCAGTACTTC
cdr3_aa: CASSPGTSGYEQYF

d_call: -
clone_size: -
j_call: TRBJ2-7
v_call: TRBV4-2
cdr3_nt: TGTGCCAGCAGCCAAGGAGGTAGCTTCGCCTACGAGCAGTACTTC
cdr3_aa: CASSQGGSFAYEQYF

d_call: TRBD1
clone_size: -
j_call: TRBJ1-1
v_call: TRBV4-2
cdr3_nt: TGTGCCAGCAGCCAAGATGGGACAGGGGGCGTCACTGAAGCTTTCTTT
cdr3_aa: CASSQDGTGGVTEAFF

d_call: -
clone_size: -
j_call: TRBJ1-4
v_call: TRBV11-2
cdr3_nt: TGTGCCAGCAGCTTAGAATTGAGTGGGGGGGAAAAACTGTTTTTT
cdr3_aa: CASSLELSGGEKLFF